The 14 T cell receptor beta chains in this list originate from one sample, sequenced in a study of T cell responses to AZD1222 COVID-19 vaccine. Sequencing was performed with immunoSEQ multiplex PCR; in TCRdb, only in-frame clones are kept and a portion is missing. Here the sample spans more than 75,000 clones, 80% to 90% being singletons. Sequenced material: peripheral blood, taken on day 0 of AZD1222 vaccination. Every receptor here comes from an adult in good health.

This rearrangement joins TRBV19 to TRBJ1-4, with TRBD1 as a possible D gene (5 bases). CDR1 and CDR2 from the germline V gene are LNHDA and SQIVND (reference sequence). V was shortened by 0 bases and J by 14 bases, with 10 bases between the two germline ends. This CDR3 has 12 residues. This CDR3 reads CASSIEGGTLFF. CDR3 bases: TGTGCCAGTAGTATAGAGGGAGGGACTCTGTTTTTT.

The V gene is TRBV10-3, the J gene TRBJ1-3; D possibly corresponds to TRBD1 (6 bases). Germline lookup yields CDR1 ENHRY and CDR2 SYGVKD. The length of the CDR3 is 13 residues. The V and J ends lost 6 bases and 4 bases respectively, with 10 bases between them. The DNA for the CDR3 is TGTGCCATCAGCACAGGGTACGGAAACACCATATATTTT. This encodes CAISTGYGNTIYF.

The rearrangement links TRBV7-2 to TRBJ1-2; the match to TRBD1 covers 8 bases. CDR3 length: 17 amino acids. In germline, CDR1 is SGHTA, CDR2 FQGNSA. V lost 4 bases, J lost 8 bases, and 18 bases stayed unmatched. The CDR3 reads CASSSTSGQGWGTGYTF. In DNA form, the CDR3 reads TGTGCCAGCAGCTCGACCTCCGGACAGGGATGGGGAACGGGCTACACCTTC.

This clone showed up just once. The rearrangement links TRBV19 to TRBJ2-3; the D gene is possibly TRBD2 (7 bases). Per the germline V gene, CDR1 is LNHDA and CDR2 is SQIVND (reference sequence). Trimming took off 6 bases at V and 0 bases at J, with 10 bases between the two ends. The CDR3 spans 14 residues. Written as DNA, the CDR3 is TGTGCCAGTAGCGGGGGGCAAAGCACAGATACGCAGTATTTT. Translated: CASSGGQSTDTQYF.

The chain uses TRBV6-2 or TRBV6-3 and TRBJ2-7; TRBD2 aligns across 8 bases. The CDR3 runs to 14 residues. Germline trimming cut 5 bases from V and 2 bases from J; bases unmatched to any gene: 5. Per germline, CDR1 MNHEY and CDR2 SVGEGT. This CDR3 reads CASSPGLETYEQYF. In DNA form, the CDR3 reads TGTGCCAGCAGTCCGGGACTAGAGACCTACGAGCAGTACTTC.

The chain links TRBV6-1 to TRBJ2-7, with D uncertain. The CDR3 is 14 amino acids. Germline CDR1 MNHNS, CDR2 SASEGT. V lost 3 bases to trimming and J lost 2 bases, with 11 bases between them. The CDR3 bases are TGTGCCAGCAGTGACCGTGGGGTTGCCTACGAGCAGTACTTC. The encoded protein is CASSDRGVAYEQYF.

The chain uses TRBV20-1 and TRBJ2-7; tentative D call: TRBD2 (6 bases). The length of the CDR3 is 11 residues. Trimming took 6 bases from V and 1 from J, leaving 7 bases between them. The germline gives CDR1 DFQATT, CDR2 SNEGSKA (reference sequence). The CDR3 DNA sequence: TGCAGTGCGCGGGAATCCTACGAGCAGTACTTC. Protein: CSARESYEQYF.

The count of this clone is one. This chain joins TRBV30 and TRBJ1-6; D might be TRBD1 (5 bases). The ends were cut back, 0 bases at V and 0 bases at J, with 9 bases in the middle. Germline values: CDR1 GTSNPN, CDR2 SVGIG (reference sequence). The CDR3 contains 16 residues. CDR3 DNA sequence: TGTGCCTGGAGTGTACCCGACAGCTCCTATAATTCACCCCTCCACTTT. Translated, it gives CAWSVPDSSYNSPLHF. Drawing the rest from reference TRBV30 and TRBJ1-6, the complete variable domain is SQTIHQWPATLVQPVGSPLSLECTVEGTSNPNLYWYRQAAGRGLQLLFYSVGIGQISSEVPQNLSASRPQDRQFILSSKKLLLSDSGFYLCAWSVPDSSYNSPLHFGNGTRLTVT.

The rearrangement links TRBV5-1 to TRBJ1-6; D is uncertain. The germline gives CDR1 SGHRS, CDR2 YFSETQ. The length of the CDR3 is 15 residues. The V gene lost 4 bases and the J gene lost 9 bases, with 17 bases spanning the gap. Written as DNA, the CDR3 is TGCGCCAGCAGCCTAACCACAGATGGTAGTTCACCCCTCCACTTT. Its protein product is CASSLTTDGSSPLHF.

The V call is TRBV9, the J call TRBJ2-1; 7 nucleotides line up with TRBD2. J gave up 3 bases and V 4 bases, and 7 bases lay outside the gene matches. The CDR3 runs to 15 residues. CDR1 and CDR2 from the germline V gene are SGDLS and YYNGEE. The CDR3: CASSPGAGLYNEQFF. CDR3 in DNA: TGTGCCAGCAGCCCCGGAGCGGGGCTCTACAATGAGCAGTTCTTC.

The chain couples TRBV5-1 to TRBJ1-4; 8 bases are shared with TRBD1. The CDR3 contains 15 residues. Germline CDR1 and CDR2: SGHRS and YFSETQ. J was trimmed by 4 bases and V by 5 bases; bases with no gene match: 7. CDR3 amino acids: CASRETGQVNEKLFF. CDR3 nucleotide sequence: TGCGCCAGCAGAGAAACGGGACAGGTTAATGAAAAACTGTTTTTT.

This clone has just a few counts. The rearrangement links TRBV2 to TRBJ2-4; 7 bases fit TRBD1. This CDR3 has 15 amino acids. After removal of 7 bases from V and 0 bases from J, the junction contained 6 bases not matched to a gene. In germline, CDR1 is SNHLY, CDR2 FYNNEI. The CDR3 is CASKQGRLAKNIQYF. The CDR3 bases are TGTGCCAGCAAACAGGGGCGGTTAGCCAAAAACATTCAGTACTTC.

The V call is TRBV6-5, the J call TRBJ2-2, with TRBD2 matching 8 bases. V lost 2 bases and J lost 6; bases outside the gene matches: 2. This CDR3 comprises 14 residues. Germline loops: CDR1 MNHEY, CDR2 SVGAGI. For the CDR3, the DNA is TGTGCCAGCAGTTACGCGGGGGGTTCCGGGGAGCTGTTTTTT. Translation gives CASSYAGGSGELFF.

The V gene is TRBV19, the J gene TRBJ2-3, with no clear D. The CDR3 is 14 amino acids. Trimming took off 0 bases at V and 6 bases at J, with 10 bases between the two ends. Germline CDR1 reads LNHDA; CDR2 reads SQIVND (reference sequence). Here the CDR3 reads CASSIDYQSDTQYF. As DNA, the CDR3 is TGTGCCAGTAGTATAGATTACCAGTCGGATACGCAGTATTTT.